This TCR beta chain was captured by sequencing in a study of cytomegalovirus exposure and HLA in healthy donors. On the study more broadly: Early on, a data release was issued that held approximately 92 million unique TCRs from HLA-typed donors.

The length of the CDR3 is 16 residues. Germline CDR1 reads SGHRS; CDR2 reads YFSETQ. After removal of 4 bases from V and 3 bases from J, the junction contained 7 bases not matched to a gene. General study findings and limits: Associated with cytomegalovirus, according to the listing, were approximately 160 TCR beta chains. The authors later found most CMV-associated TCR beta chains appeared HLA-restricted.

Concerning this clone itself: The antigen is not known.

Though probably carrying unrecorded immune exposures, donors were nominally healthy at sampling. Primers: 60 Vbeta forward and 13 Jbeta reverse. The data were produced by immunoSEQ multiplex PCR, yet TCRdb's version contains in-frame clones alone and is incomplete. The data contain around 190,000 clones, roughly 10% of them singletons. This chain joins TRBV5-1 and TRBJ2-1; 10 bases fit TRBD1. The source of this sequence is a woman in her 30s in good health and CMV-seropositive. The sample comprised PBMCs. The CDR3 is CASSGPGTGVYNEQFF. Written as DNA, the CDR3 is TGCGCCAGCAGCGGCCCCGGGACAGGGGTCTACAATGAGCAGTTCTTC.